This is a list of T cell receptor beta chains from one sample in a study of cytomegalovirus exposure and HLA in healthy donors. TCRdb's table, derived via immunoSEQ multiplex PCR, lists solely in-frame clones and lacks some. Of about 360,000 clones listed, about nine tenths are singletons. The sequencing sample was made of PBMCs. The receptor source for this set is a woman between 18 and 29 years old in good health and CMV-seronegative. Both conserved end residues are part of each CDR3. Fields, in order: CDR3 DNA, CDR3 protein, D gene, V gene, clone size, J gene. The D gene is left open where the match is weak. Size values are once, few and many counts, or a class for expanded clones, and some rows have none.

CDR3nt: TGTGCCAGCAGTTTATCCGGGGGGGGGCTTGGCTACACCTTC
CDR3aa: CASSLSGGGLGYTF
d_gene: -
v_gene: TRBV27
abundance: once
j_gene: TRBJ1-2

CDR3nt: TGTGCCAGCACGCGAACAGGGAATAATTCACCCCTCCACTTT
CDR3aa: CASTRTGNNSPLHF
d_gene: -
v_gene: TRBV6-5
abundance: few
j_gene: TRBJ1-6

CDR3nt: TGTGCCAGCAGCCCCATGACTAGCCTTGCAGATACGCAGTATTTT
CDR3aa: CASSPMTSLADTQYF
d_gene: TRBD2
v_gene: TRBV9
abundance: -
j_gene: TRBJ2-3

CDR3nt: TGTGCCAGCAGTGGCGCGGGCGGGGCAGGAGATCGCGAGCAGTACTTC
CDR3aa: CASSGAGGAGDREQYF
d_gene: -
v_gene: TRBV2
abundance: -
j_gene: TRBJ2-7

CDR3nt: TGTGCCAGCAGTCCGGGGACAGGTTACAATGAGCAGTTCTTC
CDR3aa: CASSPGTGYNEQFF
d_gene: TRBD1
v_gene: TRBV27
abundance: -
j_gene: TRBJ2-1

CDR3nt: TGTGCCAGCAGGAACCGGGGGACTAATGAAAAACTGTTTTTT
CDR3aa: CASRNRGTNEKLFF
d_gene: -
v_gene: TRBV4-2
abundance: once
j_gene: TRBJ1-4

CDR3nt: TGTGCCTGGAGTGTAGAGGCAGGGGTCTGGGATATAGCCAAAAACATTCAGTACTTC
CDR3aa: CAWSVEAGVWDIAKNIQYF
d_gene: -
v_gene: TRBV30
abundance: -
j_gene: TRBJ2-4

CDR3nt: TGCAGCGTTGGCCAGGGAGGGACTGAAGCTTTCTTT
CDR3aa: CSVGQGGTEAFF
d_gene: -
v_gene: TRBV29-1
abundance: few
j_gene: TRBJ1-1

CDR3nt: TGTGCCAGCAGCCAAGGCCCGGGAGTAGGGGTTGAGCAGTTCTTC
CDR3aa: CASSQGPGVGVEQFF
d_gene: -
v_gene: TRBV4-2
abundance: -
j_gene: TRBJ2-1

CDR3nt: TGTGCCACTCAGGGGACAGATACGCAGTATTTT
CDR3aa: CATQGTDTQYF
d_gene: -
v_gene: TRBV2
abundance: -
j_gene: TRBJ2-3

CDR3nt: TGTGCCAGCAGTGAAGAGGGACTGTCTAACCCCTCGGCCCAGCATTTT
CDR3aa: CASSEEGLSNPSAQHF
d_gene: -
v_gene: TRBV2
abundance: -
j_gene: TRBJ1-5

CDR3nt: TGTGCCTGGATTAGTGCTAGCGGGAGAGGGCAGTTCTTC
CDR3aa: CAWISASGRGQFF
d_gene: TRBD2
v_gene: TRBV30
abundance: -
j_gene: TRBJ2-1

CDR3nt: TGTGCCAGCAGCTTAGTTGGCAGGGGGCGCCATGAGCAGTACTTC
CDR3aa: CASSLVGRGRHEQYF
d_gene: TRBD1
v_gene: TRBV7-2
abundance: once
j_gene: TRBJ2-7

CDR3nt: TGCGCCAGCAGCCCAAAACGGACTAGCGACTACGAGCAGTACTTC
CDR3aa: CASSPKRTSDYEQYF
d_gene: TRBD2
v_gene: TRBV4-1
abundance: -
j_gene: TRBJ2-7

CDR3nt: TGTGCCAGCAGCGGGGGACAGCTTCTACTTAACTATGGCTACACCTTC
CDR3aa: CASSGGQLLLNYGYTF
d_gene: TRBD1
v_gene: TRBV9
abundance: -
j_gene: TRBJ1-2

CDR3nt: TGTGCCAGCAGTTGGACTAGCGGTGGTCAGGAGACCCAGTACTTC
CDR3aa: CASSWTSGGQETQYF
d_gene: TRBD2
v_gene: TRBV2
abundance: -
j_gene: TRBJ2-5

CDR3nt: TGTGCCAGTAGTATTTCCGCTGAGGGTGCAGATACGCAGTATTTT
CDR3aa: CASSISAEGADTQYF
d_gene: -
v_gene: TRBV19
abundance: -
j_gene: TRBJ2-3

CDR3nt: TGTGCCAGCAGCTTCCGGACAGGGATTAACGAGCAGTTCTTC
CDR3aa: CASSFRTGINEQFF
d_gene: TRBD1
v_gene: TRBV5-6
abundance: few
j_gene: TRBJ2-1

CDR3nt: TGTGCCAGCAGCTACTTGACAGGCCCCTACGAGCAGTACTTC
CDR3aa: CASSYLTGPYEQYF
d_gene: -
v_gene: TRBV5-4
abundance: -
j_gene: TRBJ2-7

CDR3nt: TGTGCCAGCAGCATCGGACTAGCGGGAGCTTCAAATGAGCAGTTCTTC
CDR3aa: CASSIGLAGASNEQFF
d_gene: TRBD2
v_gene: TRBV5-4
abundance: -
j_gene: TRBJ2-1

CDR3nt: TGTGCCAGCGGGGTTCCGGGACTAGCGGGAGGGTGGACAGATACGCAGTATTTT
CDR3aa: CASGVPGLAGGWTDTQYF
d_gene: TRBD2
v_gene: TRBV28
abundance: -
j_gene: TRBJ2-3

CDR3nt: TGTGCCAGCAGTCACGGGAATTCCTACAATGAGCAGTTCTTC
CDR3aa: CASSHGNSYNEQFF
d_gene: -
v_gene: TRBV28
abundance: -
j_gene: TRBJ2-1

CDR3nt: TGTGCCAGCAGCCTAGTTTCTAGCGGGAGTAGAAAGACCCAGTACTTC
CDR3aa: CASSLVSSGSRKTQYF
d_gene: TRBD2
v_gene: TRBV7-2
abundance: few
j_gene: TRBJ2-5

CDR3nt: TGCGCCAGCAGCTTTCGCGGGGGTGTCCAAGAGACCCAGTACTTC
CDR3aa: CASSFRGGVQETQYF
d_gene: TRBD2
v_gene: TRBV5-1
abundance: -
j_gene: TRBJ2-5

CDR3nt: TGTGCCAGTAGGGGACAGTGGAACACCGGGGAGCTGTTTTTT
CDR3aa: CASRGQWNTGELFF
d_gene: TRBD1
v_gene: TRBV19
abundance: -
j_gene: TRBJ2-2

CDR3nt: TGCAGTGCTGCCGGACAGGCGTCCATATATTTT
CDR3aa: CSAAGQASIYF
d_gene: TRBD1
v_gene: TRBV20-1
abundance: -
j_gene: TRBJ1-3

CDR3nt: TGTGCCATCAGTCCTCCCGGGAGGAGCGGGGGTTACTACGAGCAGTACTTC
CDR3aa: CAISPPGRSGGYYEQYF
d_gene: TRBD2
v_gene: TRBV10-3
abundance: -
j_gene: TRBJ2-7

CDR3nt: TGTGCCAGCAGTACCAGGACAGGTGAAGGCTACACCTTC
CDR3aa: CASSTRTGEGYTF
d_gene: TRBD1
v_gene: TRBV27
abundance: -
j_gene: TRBJ1-2

CDR3nt: TGTGCCAGCAGTTTAGGGGGCTGGACTGAAGCTTTCTTT
CDR3aa: CASSLGGWTEAFF
d_gene: -
v_gene: TRBV27
abundance: -
j_gene: TRBJ1-1

CDR3nt: TGCGCCAGCAGCTACTCAACTAGCGGGAGTATGGATGAGCAGTTCTTC
CDR3aa: CASSYSTSGSMDEQFF
d_gene: TRBD2
v_gene: TRBV5-1
abundance: few
j_gene: TRBJ2-1

CDR3nt: TGTGCCAGCAGCCCCTGGAGCGGGAGGAGGGGCACCGGGGAGCTGTTTTTT
CDR3aa: CASSPWSGRRGTGELFF
d_gene: TRBD2
v_gene: TRBV11-3
abundance: -
j_gene: TRBJ2-2

CDR3nt: TGTGCCAGCAGTTTATACGGGGCAGGGAGGGCCGAGCAGTACTTC
CDR3aa: CASSLYGAGRAEQYF
d_gene: TRBD2
v_gene: TRBV28
abundance: -
j_gene: TRBJ2-7

CDR3nt: TGTGCCAGCAGCATACCCGGGACAGTTGGCTCCTACGAGCAGTACTTC
CDR3aa: CASSIPGTVGSYEQYF
d_gene: TRBD1
v_gene: TRBV11-2
abundance: -
j_gene: TRBJ2-7

CDR3nt: TGTGCCAGCAGCGCCTTAGCGGGGACTCGCACAGATACGCAGTATTTT
CDR3aa: CASSALAGTRTDTQYF
d_gene: TRBD2
v_gene: TRBV13
abundance: -
j_gene: TRBJ2-3

CDR3nt: TGTGCCAGCAGTTTTGCGGAATCTAACTATGGCTACACCTTC
CDR3aa: CASSFAESNYGYTF
d_gene: -
v_gene: TRBV27
abundance: once
j_gene: TRBJ1-2

CDR3nt: TGTGCCAGCAGCGTAGGGACTAGCGGTGCCTACGAGCAGTACTTC
CDR3aa: CASSVGTSGAYEQYF
d_gene: TRBD2
v_gene: TRBV9
abundance: -
j_gene: TRBJ2-7

CDR3nt: TGTGCCAGCAGCTTGGGGGTGGCCGGGGTTGGGACTGAAGCTTTCTTT
CDR3aa: CASSLGVAGVGTEAFF
d_gene: -
v_gene: TRBV5-6
abundance: -
j_gene: TRBJ1-1

CDR3nt: TGCGCCAGCAGCCTCCACCGGGGCAATCAGCCCCAGCATTTT
CDR3aa: CASSLHRGNQPQHF
d_gene: -
v_gene: TRBV4-1
abundance: -
j_gene: TRBJ1-5

CDR3nt: TGTGCCAGCAGACCCGGGACAGGGGCCTTCTACGAGCAGTACTTC
CDR3aa: CASRPGTGAFYEQYF
d_gene: TRBD1
v_gene: TRBV6-5
abundance: -
j_gene: TRBJ2-7

CDR3nt: TGTGCCAGCAGTGAACAGACAGGAAACACTGAAGCTTTCTTT
CDR3aa: CASSEQTGNTEAFF
d_gene: -
v_gene: TRBV6-1
abundance: -
j_gene: TRBJ1-1